The source of this T cell receptor beta chain is a study of blood T cells in healthy people across ages. The study's findings and limits: Per million T cells, TCR beta diversity dropped roughly linearly as age increased.

PCR was performed a second time for roughly 7 to 12 cycles using a sample-barcoded 5' primer and a J-beta primer mix. Each cDNA molecule, via a template-switch adaptor with 12 random nucleotides, was tagged. TCRdb analysed the 5' RACE reads with MiXCR anew, one entry per CDR3 protein. This sample yields about 720,000 distinct CDR3 sequences, of which more than 20% are seen a single time; approximately 3.7% belongs to the top ten. Details on this clonotype: Its antigen is unidentified.

These same data were also listed under a study on T cells of mothers and their children. That work adds: Pairs that are related and pairs that are unrelated have TCR recombination output shaped similarly by thymic selection. None of the identified T cell clones proved to be persistent microchimeric clones.

The sample consisted of blood. The sequence derives from a boy aged 5-17 years in good health.

CDR3 loop: CASSFSLSGATETQYF. In DNA, the CDR3 is TGTGCCAGCAGCTTTTCCCTTAGCGGGGCAACAGAGACCCAGTACTTC. The V gene is TRBV7-2, the J gene TRBJ2-5, with 8 bases aligning to TRBD2. Unmatched junction bases numbered 10, after V lost 3 bases and J lost 4 bases. This CDR3 has 16 amino acids. Germline V gene lookup returns CDR1 SGHTA and CDR2 FQGNSA.